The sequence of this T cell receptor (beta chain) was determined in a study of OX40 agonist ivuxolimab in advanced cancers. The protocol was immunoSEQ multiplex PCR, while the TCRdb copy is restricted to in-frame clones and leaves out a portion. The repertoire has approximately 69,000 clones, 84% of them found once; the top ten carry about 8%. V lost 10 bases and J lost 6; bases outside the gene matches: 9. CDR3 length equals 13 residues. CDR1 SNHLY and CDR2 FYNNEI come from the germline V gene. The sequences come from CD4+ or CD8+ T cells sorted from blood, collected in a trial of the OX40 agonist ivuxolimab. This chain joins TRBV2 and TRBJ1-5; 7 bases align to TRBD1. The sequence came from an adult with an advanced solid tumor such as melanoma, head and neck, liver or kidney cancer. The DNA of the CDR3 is TGTGCCATTCGACAGGGCCAAGGTCAGCCCCAGCATTTT. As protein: CAIRQGQGQPQHF.